The 22 T cell receptor beta chains in this list originate from one sample, sequenced in a study of blood T cell repertoires in COVID-19. The method was immunoSEQ multiplex PCR; TCRdb's version includes in-frame clones alone and lacks a portion of them. The sample lists approximately 340,000 clones, roughly 87% occurring once. The material sequenced was peripheral blood. The receptors were gathered from a man younger than 45 with COVID-19, enrolled during active disease.

The chain has TRBV7-2 and TRBJ1-4; D not resolved. Trimming shortened V by 5 bases and J by 7 bases, and 14 bases separated the two germline ends. The CDR3 runs 14 residues. Germline-derived CDR1 and CDR2 are SGHTA and FQGNSA. CDR3 sequence (DNA): TGTGCCAGCAGCCTAACGGCGGGGAGTGAAAAACTGTTTTTT. Its translation: CASSLTAGSEKLFF.

The V gene is TRBV11-2, the J gene TRBJ2-1; a possible D gene is TRBD2 (6 bases). The CDR3 extends over 14 amino acids. With 5 bases removed from V and 7 bases from J, the gap between germline ends came to 15 bases. Germline V gives CDR1 SGHAT, CDR2 FQNNGV. The CDR3: CASSPGTPFNEQFF. The CDR3 bases are TGTGCCAGCAGCCCCGGGACTCCGTTTAATGAGCAGTTCTTC.

The chain links TRBV28 to TRBJ1-2, with D tentatively TRBD1 (5 bases). This CDR3 comprises 15 residues. In germline, CDR1 is MDHEN, CDR2 SYDVKM. The V gene lost 1 base and the J gene lost 2 bases, with 11 bases spanning the gap. CDR3 DNA sequence: TGTGCCAGCAGTTTATTCGACAGCTCAAACTATGGCTACACCTTC. Its translation is CASSLFDSSNYGYTF.

V gene TRBV7-8 combines with J gene TRBJ2-1; possibly TRBD2 for D (6 bases). The germline V and J ends were trimmed by 2 bases and 1 base, with 12 bases remaining between them. The CDR3 spans 16 residues. CDR1 and CDR2 (germline): SGHVS, FQNEAQ. CDR3 protein: CASSLWGGTSYNEQFF. The CDR3 DNA is TGTGCCAGCAGCTTATGGGGCGGGACTTCCTACAATGAGCAGTTCTTC.

This chain joins TRBV11-2 and TRBJ2-2; D is perhaps TRBD1 (5 bases). Between the trimmed V and J ends, which lost 6 bases and 6 bases, there was a span of 11 bases. The CDR3 has 13 amino acids. CDR1 SGHAT and CDR2 FQNNGV come from the germline V gene. The CDR3 is CASRPGLAGELFF. In DNA form, the CDR3 reads TGTGCCAGCAGGCCAGGGTTGGCCGGGGAGCTGTTTTTT.

The chain employs TRBV3-1 (or the pseudogene TRBV3-2) and TRBJ2-7; 9 bases line up with TRBD1. CDR1 is LGHDT, CDR2 YNNKEL, per germline (reference sequence). This CDR3 region has 14 residues. Unmatched junction bases numbered 3, after V lost 4 bases and J lost 2 bases. The CDR3 reads CASSPWDRAYEQYF. CDR3 DNA: TGTGCCAGCAGCCCCTGGGACAGGGCCTACGAGCAGTACTTC.

The rearrangement joins TRBV7-9 to TRBJ1-4; 10 nucleotides line up with TRBD1. The germline gives CDR1 SEHNR, CDR2 FQNEAQ (reference sequence). V shed 9 bases, J shed 0 bases, and the junction held 4 bases outside the gene matches. The CDR3 is made up of 15 amino acids. CDR3 bases: TGTGCCAGTGAGGACAGGGGGGCAACTAATGAAAAACTGTTTTTT. Encoded protein: CASEDRGATNEKLFF. The full variable domain, rest sourced from reference TRBV7-9 and TRBJ1-4, is DTGVSQNPRHKITKRGQNVTFRCDPISEHNRLYWYRQTLGQGPEFLTYFQNEAQLEKSRLLSDRFSAERPKGSFSTLEIQRTEQGDSAMYLCASEDRGATNEKLFFGSGTQLSVL.

The chain has TRBV9 and TRBJ1-2; D is possibly TRBD1 (5 bases). The V gene's germline CDR1 is SGDLS and CDR2 YYNGEE. The CDR3 extends over 15 amino acids. V lost 6 bases, J lost 4 bases, and 19 bases lay in between. Written as DNA, the CDR3 is TGTGCCAGCAAGCCGGGGCCTGCGGGATTCTATGGCTACACCTTC. This translates into CASKPGPAGFYGYTF. Full variable domain (rest looked up from reference TRBV9 and TRBJ1-2): DSGVTQTPKHLITATGQRVTLRCSPRSGDLSVYWYQQSLDQGLQFLIQYYNGEERAKGNILERFSAQQFPDLHSELNLSSLELGDSALYFCASKPGPAGFYGYTFGSGTRLTVV.

The chain combines TRBV10-3 with TRBJ1-2; 7 nucleotides agree with TRBD1. The CDR3 is 12 residues long. CDR1 and CDR2 from the germline V gene are ENHRY and SYGVKD. Trimming removed 5 bases from V and 5 bases from J; junction bases left unmatched: 2. CDR3 loop: CAISRDSYGYTF. The DNA of the CDR3 is TGTGCCATCAGTCGGGACAGTTATGGCTACACCTTC.

V usage is TRBV5-1 and J usage is TRBJ1-1; maybe TRBD1 (5 bases). The V end lost 0 bases, the J end lost 5 bases, and 14 bases lay between the germline ends. CDR1 SGHRS and CDR2 YFSETQ come from the germline V gene. The CDR3 runs to 15 residues. CDR3 sequence: CASSLDLAGTTEAFF. The CDR3 coding sequence is TGCGCCAGCAGCTTGGACTTAGCAGGGACTACTGAAGCTTTCTTT. The whole variable domain, filled in from reference TRBV5-1 and TRBJ1-1, reads KAGVTQTPRYLIKTRGQQVTLSCSPISGHRSVSWYQQTPGQGLQFLFEYFSETQRNKGNFPGRFSGRQFSNSRSEMNVSTLELGDSALYLCASSLDLAGTTEAFFGQGTRLTVV.

This sequence joins TRBV7-6 and TRBJ2-6, with 7 bases fitting TRBD1. This CDR3 region has 16 residues. The germline V gene encodes CDR1 SGHVS and CDR2 FNYEAQ. Trimming removed 1 base from V and 4 bases from J; junction bases left unmatched: 4. CDR3 in DNA: TGTGCCAGCAGCTTAGGACAGGGTGAAGGGGCCAACGTCCTGACTTTC. Translated: CASSLGQGEGANVLTF.

The chain joins TRBV5-1 to TRBJ2-3, with D maybe TRBD1 (5 bases). The CDR3 has 13 amino acids. CDR1 SGHRS and CDR2 YFSETQ come from the germline V gene. Trimming stripped 3 bases from V and 5 bases from J, with 10 bases between. The CDR3 reads CASSYMQGDTQYF. The CDR3 DNA sequence: TGCGCCAGCAGCTACATGCAGGGAGATACGCAGTATTTT.

J is TRBJ2-1 and V is TRBV6-5; D is undetermined. This CDR3 is built from 13 residues. Germline CDR1 reads MNHEY; CDR2 reads SVGAGI. Trimming took off 1 base at V and 3 bases at J, with 4 bases between the two ends. CDR3 protein: CASSYFYYNEQFF. Written as DNA, the CDR3 is TGTGCCAGCAGTTACTTCTACTACAATGAGCAGTTCTTC.

The rearrangement joins TRBV19 to TRBJ1-2, with TRBD1 identical over 11 bases. The CDR3 contains 15 residues. With V trimmed by 5 bases and J by 7 bases, 9 bases remained unmatched. Germline CDR1 and CDR2: LNHDA and SQIVND (reference sequence). In nucleotides, the CDR3 is TGTGCCAGTAGTGTTACGGGACAGGGGGTCGGTGGCTACACCTTC. It specifies CASSVTGQGVGGYTF.

The chain has TRBV30 and TRBJ2-7; D perhaps matches TRBD1 (5 bases). Germline CDR1 is GTSNPN and CDR2 is SVGIG (reference sequence). V dropped 0 bases and J dropped 1 base, with 10 bases sitting between them. The CDR3 runs 14 residues. The CDR3 region is CAWSVQAGSYEQYF. DNA of the CDR3: TGTGCCTGGAGTGTACAGGCAGGGTCCTACGAGCAGTACTTC. Full variable domain (outside the CDR3, taken from reference TRBV30 and TRBJ2-7): SQTIHQWPATLVQPVGSPLSLECTVEGTSNPNLYWYRQAAGRGLQLLFYSVGIGQISSEVPQNLSASRPQDRQFILSSKKLLLSDSGFYLCAWSVQAGSYEQYFGPGTRLTVT.

The chain is built from TRBV7-2 and TRBJ2-5; possible D gene TRBD1, 5 bases. This CDR3 is 13 amino acids long. Trimming took off 6 bases at V and 4 bases at J, with 12 bases between the two ends. Germline CDR1 and CDR2: SGHTA and FQGNSA. The CDR3 region has the DNA TGTGCCAGCAGTTATCAGGGTGGAGAGACCCAGTACTTC. This sequence encodes CASSYQGGETQYF.

V usage is TRBV12-3 or TRBV12-4 and J usage is TRBJ1-2, with D possibly matching TRBD1 (6 bases). The CDR3 runs to 13 residues. The germline V and J ends were trimmed by 3 bases and 3 bases, with 8 bases remaining between them. CDR3 in amino acids: CASSLQGYYGYTF. In DNA form, the CDR3 reads TGTGCCAGCAGTTTGCAGGGGTACTATGGCTACACCTTC.

This chain uses TRBV29-1 with TRBJ1-2; D is unresolved. V lost 4 bases and J 6 bases, leaving 12 bases between the germline ends. This CDR3 has 12 amino acids. Germline V gene lookup returns CDR1 SQVTM and CDR2 ANQGSEA. In DNA, the CDR3 is TGCAGCGTTGGAGGGCAGGATCATGGCTACACCTTC. Translated, it gives CSVGGQDHGYTF.

The rearrangement uses TRBV7-9 and TRBJ2-3; D might be TRBD2 (7 bases). The germline CDR1 and CDR2 sequences are SEHNR and FQNEAQ (reference sequence). CDR3 length: 16 residues. Trimming removed 1 base at V and 2 bases at J, with 13 bases between. This chain's CDR3 is CASSLVAGANTDTQYF. The CDR3 nucleotides are TGTGCCAGCAGCTTAGTGGCGGGGGCAAACACAGATACGCAGTATTTT.

V is TRBV7-2 and J is TRBJ2-2, with TRBD2 as a possible D gene (6 bases). Trimming cost V 1 base and J 1 base, with 7 bases left between them. In germline, CDR1 is SGHTA, CDR2 FQGNSA. This CDR3 is 15 amino acids long. This CDR3 reads CASSLVGGNTGELFF. In nucleotides, the CDR3 is TGTGCCAGCAGCTTAGTGGGAGGGAACACCGGGGAGCTGTTTTTT.

This clone was recorded only once. This sequence joins TRBV5-8 and TRBJ1-5; 8 nucleotides align to TRBD1. CDR1 and CDR2 (germline): SGHTS, YDEGEE. The CDR3 consists of 15 residues. V trimming: 3 bases; J trimming: 4 bases; junction bases outside the gene matches: 6. The CDR3 DNA reads TGTGCCAGCAGCTGGGGGACAGGAGCAAATCAGCCCCAGCATTTT. As protein: CASSWGTGANQPQHF.

The rearrangement joins TRBV18 to TRBJ2-5; 11 nucleotides agree with TRBD2. Germline lookup yields CDR1 KGHSH and CDR2 LQKENI. With V trimmed by 3 bases and J by 4 bases, 7 bases remained unmatched. CDR3 length: 16 residues. In DNA, the CDR3 is TGTGCCAGCTCACCTCTCGGGACTAGCGGACGAGAGACCCAGTACTTC. It yields the protein CASSPLGTSGRETQYF.